This is a list of T cell receptor beta chains from one sample in a study of persistence of HIV-infected CD4 T cells. Sequenced by immunoSEQ multiplex PCR; TCRdb stores in-frame clones only, minus some. Among approximately 6,800 clones listed, 79% were seen once. No antigen has been identified for these receptors. The specimen was CD4+ T cells sorted from PBMCs after roughly 19-hour stimulation, collected from a patient who received antiretroviral therapy. These receptor sequences come from an adult woman with HIV who was CMV-seropositive. Each CDR3 is given with its conserved first and last residue. Each record gives: J gene, V gene, D gene, clone size, CDR3 DNA, CDR3 protein. D genes are given only for firm matches. Size tells how often a clone was seen (once, few, many) or the class of an expanded clone, and some rows leave it out.

TRBJ1-6 TRBV11-3 - - TGTGCCAGCAGCTTACATTCGGGGGGGGGTAATTCACCCCTCCACTTT CASSLHSGGGNSPLHF
TRBJ2-7 TRBV27 TRBD1 - TGTGCCAGCAGTTCCCCCCGGGACAGGGGCTCCTACGAGCAGTACTTC CASSSPRDRGSYEQYF
TRBJ1-2 TRBV12-3/TRBV12-4 - - TGTGCCAGCAGCCTCCGGGGCTATGGCTACACCTTC CASSLRGYGYTF
TRBJ1-2 TRBV19 - - TGTGCCAGTTCTGGCAGGGACTATGGCTACACCTTC CASSGRDYGYTF
TRBJ1-6 TRBV7-3 TRBD1 few TGTGCCAGCAGCCCGACAGGGTCCTATAATTCACCCCTCCACTTT CASSPTGSYNSPLHF
TRBJ1-5 TRBV12-3/TRBV12-4 - - TGTGCCAGCAGTTTTGAAGGGAAGCAGCCCCAGCATTTT CASSFEGKQPQHF
TRBJ1-6 TRBV18 - few TGTGCCAGCTCACGGGACGCTAATTCACCCCTCCACTTT CASSRDANSPLHF
TRBJ2-7 TRBV11-1 TRBD1 - TGTGCCAGCAGCATACAGGGGGTATACGAGCAGTACTTC CASSIQGVYEQYF
TRBJ2-7 TRBV3-1/TRBV3-2 - - TGTGCCAGCAGCCATCTCTACAGGGTGAGGGTCGCACGACTCCTCTACGAGCAGTACTTC CASSHLYRVRVARLLYEQYF
TRBJ2-7 TRBV27 TRBD1 once TGTGCCAGCAACAGCGGCGGGACAGGGAACTACGAGCAGTACTTC CASNSGGTGNYEQYF
TRBJ1-2 TRBV15 - once TGTGCCACCAGCAGAGCCGTCGGGGGGAAGAACTATGGCTACACCTTC CATSRAVGGKNYGYTF
TRBJ1-2 TRBV4-3 - large TGCGCCAGCAGCCAAGATAACCTCTATGGCTACACCTTC CASSQDNLYGYTF
TRBJ2-7 TRBV7-9 - few TGTGCCAGCAGCTTTACCGTCTCCTACGAGCAGTACTTC CASSFTVSYEQYF
TRBJ1-1 TRBV3-1/TRBV3-2 - - TGTGCCAGCAGCCAAGATGACGCGGGCCCGAACACTGAAGCTTTCTTT CASSQDDAGPNTEAFF
TRBJ2-7 TRBV29-1 TRBD1 - TGCAGCGGTAGGACAGGGCCCTCCTCCTACGAGCAGTACTTC CSGRTGPSSYEQYF
TRBJ2-7 TRBV5-1 - - TGCGCCAGCAGCTTCGCCGAGGGGGGTTACGAGCAGTACTTC CASSFAEGGYEQYF
TRBJ1-2 TRBV15 - - TGTGCCACCAGCGGGGCCCATGGACAGCACTACACCTTC CATSGAHGQHYTF
TRBJ1-5 TRBV9 - - TGTGCCAGCAGCGTAGGGACAACTAGCAATCAGCCCCAGCATTTT CASSVGTTSNQPQHF
TRBJ1-2 TRBV4-3 - - TGCGCCAGCAGCAAAGAGGGATACTATGGCTACACCTTC CASSKEGYYGYTF
TRBJ1-3 TRBV6-5 TRBD1 few TGTGCCAGCACCCCGGGACAGGCGATTGGAAACACCATATATTTT CASTPGQAIGNTIYF
TRBJ1-1 TRBV28 - - TGTGCCAGCGACCGAGGTACCACTGAAGCTTTCTTT CASDRGTTEAFF
TRBJ1-1 TRBV12-3/TRBV12-4 - - TGTGCCAGCAGTAGGGGTCTGAACACTGAAGCTTTCTTT CASSRGLNTEAFF
TRBJ1-1 TRBV6-1 - - TGTGCCAGCAGTGAGATAAGTGCCCCCAACAGGCCGTGGGGCACTGAAGCTTTCTTT CASSEISAPNRPWGTEAFF
TRBJ1-1 TRBV4-1 - - TGCGCCAGCAGCCAAGTTGGTCCGGGGAACACTGAAGCTTTCTTT CASSQVGPGNTEAFF
TRBJ1-1 TRBV30 - - TGTGCCTGGAATGGACAGATGAACACTGAAGCTTTCTTT CAWNGQMNTEAFF
TRBJ2-7 TRBV18 - - TGTGCCAGCTCACCTCAGGAGTCCTACGAGCAGTACTTC CASSPQESYEQYF
TRBJ2-7 TRBV5-6 TRBD1 - TGTGCCAGCAGCGCGACAGGGCGCCGAGGATCCTACGAGCAGTACTTC CASSATGRRGSYEQYF
TRBJ2-3 TRBV7-2 TRBD2 - TGTGCCAGCAGCTTAGCTAGCGGGGGGGCCGGAAGCACAGATACGCAGTATTTT CASSLASGGAGSTDTQYF
TRBJ2-1 TRBV5-1 TRBD2 - TGCGCCAGCAGCTTGGGGGCTAGCGGGAGCTCCTACAATGAGCAGTTCTTC CASSLGASGSSYNEQFF
TRBJ2-3 TRBV18 - - TGTGCCAGCTCACGTGTCCCTAGCACAGATACGCAGTATTTT CASSRVPSTDTQYF
TRBJ2-2 TRBV5-4 TRBD2 once TGTGCCAGCAGCTTCGGAGCGGGGGGAAACACCGGGGAGCTGTTTTTT CASSFGAGGNTGELFF
TRBJ1-1 TRBV10-1 TRBD1 - TGCGCCAGCAAACCCGGACAGGGGTCCACTGAAGCTTTCTTT CASKPGQGSTEAFF
TRBJ2-5 TRBV7-6 TRBD2 - TGTGCCAGCAGCTTGAGCGGGAGGCAAGAGACCCAGTACTTC CASSLSGRQETQYF
TRBJ2-5 TRBV6-5 TRBD1 - TGTGCCAGCAGTTACCTGGGACAGGGGGTGGCCCAGTACTTC CASSYLGQGVAQYF
TRBJ1-1 TRBV9 - - TGTGCCAGCAGCGTCACGGACAGCTGGAACACTGAAGCTTTCTTT CASSVTDSWNTEAFF
TRBJ1-1 TRBV29-1 - few TGCAGCGTCAGTTCAGTGCGGGAAACCACTGAAGCTTTCTTT CSVSSVRETTEAFF
TRBJ2-5 TRBV18 TRBD1 - TGTGCCAGCTCCGACAGGGTTTTCGGAGAGACCCAGTACTTC CASSDRVFGETQYF
TRBJ2-5 TRBV7-9 - - TGTGCCAGCAGCTTAGGGGCAGGGAGAGAGACCCAGTACTTC CASSLGAGRETQYF
TRBJ1-6 TRBV30 TRBD1 - TGTGCCTGGGGCGGACAGGGCGAATCACCCCTCCACTTT CAWGGQGESPLHF
TRBJ2-5 TRBV13 - - TGTGCCAGCGGCTTTGCTGGCCAAGAGACCCAGTACTTC CASGFAGQETQYF
TRBJ1-2 TRBV24-1 - few TGTGCCACCACCGTGGCGGGGCTCTATGGCTACACCTTC CATTVAGLYGYTF
TRBJ1-6 TRBV28 TRBD1 - TGTGCCAGCAGTTTACCCTCCCACCGGACAGGGGGAGGTTCACCCCTCCACTTT CASSLPSHRTGGGSPLHF
TRBJ1-5 TRBV12-3/TRBV12-4 - once TGTGCCAGCAGTTTTAGAATGAATCAGCCCCAGCATTTT CASSFRMNQPQHF
TRBJ1-1 TRBV27 - - TGTGCCAGCCGCCAGTGGGGGGCGGAGGGGAGCACTGAAGCTTTCTTT CASRQWGAEGSTEAFF
TRBJ1-2 TRBV30 - - TGTGCCTGGAAATTAGGGAACTATGGCTACACCTTC CAWKLGNYGYTF
TRBJ2-1 TRBV7-9 - once TGTGCCAGCAGCTTAGCGCCGGGACGTGGATCCTACAATGAGCAGTTCTTC CASSLAPGRGSYNEQFF
TRBJ2-5 TRBV30 TRBD1 - TGTGCCTGGAGTTTACAGGGGAGAGAGACCCAGTACTTC CAWSLQGRETQYF
TRBJ1-1 TRBV5-1 TRBD1 - TGCGCCAGCAGCTCAGGGGGTGGTGGGGCCACTGAAGCTTTCTTT CASSSGGGGATEAFF
TRBJ2-1 TRBV5-1 - few TGCGCCAGCAGCCCGACGACTAGAGGCTCCTACAATGAGCAGTTCTTC CASSPTTRGSYNEQFF
TRBJ1-2 TRBV6-6 - - TGTGCCAGCAGTCGCCGAGGGGGAGCGGGGTATGGCTACACCTTC CASSRRGGAGYGYTF
TRBJ1-2 TRBV7-2 - - TGTGCCAGCAGCTCATACCCGGGCTACACCTTC CASSSYPGYTF
TRBJ1-2 TRBV5-4 - - TGTGCCAGCAGCTTGGTAGGGCTTGGAGGCTACACCTTC CASSLVGLGGYTF
TRBJ2-5 TRBV7-2 TRBD2 - TGTGCCAGCAGCCTGGGACTGCTAGCGGGGGGGCAGCAAGAGACCCAGTACTTC CASSLGLLAGGQQETQYF
TRBJ1-2 TRBV4-1 - - TGCGCCAGCAGCCCCGGGATTTTAACAGCTAACTATGGCTACACCTTC CASSPGILTANYGYTF
TRBJ1-4 TRBV25-1 - once TGTGCCAGCAGTGATTATGAAAAACTGTTTTTT CASSDYEKLFF